This T cell receptor beta chain originates from a study of blood T cell repertoires in COVID-19. On the study more broadly: The origin of the acute and convalescent COVID-19 samples was the United States, Italy and Spain. Sources were T cells, B-cell-depleted T cells, or PBMCs; the material itself was cDNA or gDNA.

How the authors handled the data: Researchers report that nucleated cell counts were estimated from reference gene primer amplification. Assay: immunoSEQ multiplex PCR; the TCRdb copy retains only in-frame clones and omits some. V, J and clone size derive from that table, while D and trimming were established from the DNA sequence. The repertoire holds approximately 250,000 clones, with approximately 90% as singletons. Adults between roughly 18 and 89 years of age took part from 20 to 25 US areas. In its sample, this clone was seen a few times. CDR3 length: 12 residues. The germline V and J ends were trimmed by 4 bases and 2 bases, with 6 bases remaining between them. In germline, CDR1 is SGHNT, CDR2 YYREEE (reference sequence).

The chain employs TRBV5-4 and TRBJ1-2; D is possibly TRBD1 (6 bases). This receptor was identified in a woman in her sixties in a cohort exposed to, infected with or recovered from COVID-19 (not recorded which). The sequenced sample was PBMCs or T cells enriched from blood (not recorded which). The CDR3 nucleotides are TGTGCCAGCAGCGACAGGAACTATGGCTACACCTTC. Translated: CASSDRNYGYTF.